This T cell receptor beta chain was profiled in a study of blood T cell repertoires in COVID-19. In the study overall: Acute-phase and convalescent COVID-19 samples originated in the United States, Italy and Spain. T cells, B-cell-depleted T cells, or PBMCs provided the cDNA or gDNA that served as material.

Germline lookup yields CDR1 LNHDA and CDR2 SQIVND (reference sequence). V was pared by 4 bases and J by 7 bases, with 7 bases of the junction left unmatched. The CDR3 extends over 15 amino acids. Original methodology: Nucleated cell counts were estimated from reference gene primer amplification. Produced via immunoSEQ multiplex PCR; TCRdb's table is partial and in-frame only. V and J calls and clone size are as listed in that table; D and trimming were resolved from the DNA. Of a few hundred thousand clones listed, around 87% are singletons. Sequencing used peripheral blood. The J gene is TRBJ2-2, the V gene TRBV19; 9 bases are a match to TRBD1. This sequence was found in a man between 60 and 75 years old with acute or convalescent COVID-19. CDR3 DNA sequence: TGTGCCAGTAGTACCGGGACAGGGAAGGGCGGGGAGCTGTTTTTT. Protein product: CASSTGTGKGGELFF.